This record looks at one T cell receptor beta chain sequence and its context. CDR3 length: 16 amino acids. CDR1 is SNHLY, CDR2 FYNNEI, per germline. J gave up 7 bases and V 6 bases, and 16 bases lay outside the gene matches. The data derive from a study of T cell changes during pregnancy in multiple sclerosis. The assay was immunoSEQ multiplex PCR, and TCRdb's table has in-frame clones only and misses some. The data show under 35,000 clones, over 85% seen once. The sample in question was CD4+ T cells from peripheral blood mononuclear cells, obtained in the first trimester of pregnancy. The source of this sequence is a female donor with multiple sclerosis, enrolled in a pregnancy study. The J gene is TRBJ1-1, the V gene TRBV2, with 8 nucleotides matching TRBD1. CDR3 sequence reads: CASRDRTSQGVVEAFF. CDR3 DNA: TGTGCCAGCAGAGACCGTACTTCACAGGGGGTGGTTGAAGCTTTCTTT.